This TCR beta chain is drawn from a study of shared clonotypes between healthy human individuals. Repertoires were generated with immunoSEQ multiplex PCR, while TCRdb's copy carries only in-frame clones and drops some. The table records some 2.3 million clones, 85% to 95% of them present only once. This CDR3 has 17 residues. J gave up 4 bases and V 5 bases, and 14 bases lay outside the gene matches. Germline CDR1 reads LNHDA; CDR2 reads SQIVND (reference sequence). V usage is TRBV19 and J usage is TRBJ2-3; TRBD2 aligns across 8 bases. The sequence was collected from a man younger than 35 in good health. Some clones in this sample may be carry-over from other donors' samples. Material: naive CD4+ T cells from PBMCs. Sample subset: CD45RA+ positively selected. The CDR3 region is CASSSLREREYSDTQYF. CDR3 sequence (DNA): TGTGCCAGTAGTTCCCTACGTGAGCGGGAGTACTCAGATACGCAGTATTTT.